The rows below give T cell receptor beta chains drawn from one sample of a study of T cells in Graves' hyperthyroidism and ophthalmopathy. MiXCR was run by TCRdb on the multiplex PCR reads, yielding one entry per CDR3 protein. The sample shows about 420,000 distinct CDR3 sequences, roughly an eighth of them seen only once. The source material was blood. All receptors come from a woman between 18 and 30 years old with Graves' hyperthyroidism. The conserved cysteine and the conserved F or W are not part of the CDR3 here. Each record gives: CDR3 protein, J gene, D gene, V gene. A D gene is named only where the DNA matches it firmly.

ATSELDRYNEQF TRBJ2-1 . TRBV24-1
ASSDPFRGTGNQPQH TRBJ1-5 TRBD1 TRBV6-1
ASSQDLAGETQY TRBJ2-5 TRBD2 TRBV4-2
AWRQRAYNEQF TRBJ2-1 . TRBV30
ASSLARVPGELF TRBJ2-2 . TRBV27
ASTPRRAGRETQY TRBJ2-5 . TRBV6-1
ASSSPPGVGRGTYEQY TRBJ2-7 . TRBV28
ASRRGRGTEAF TRBJ1-1 TRBD1 TRBV2
ASTRGRQGSYEQY TRBJ2-7 . TRBV2
ASSVTTGGAGDTQY TRBJ2-3 TRBD1 TRBV7-2
ASTSTSGTTYEQY TRBJ2-7 TRBD2 TRBV12-3/TRBV12-4
ASSIHHREDEQY TRBJ2-7 . TRBV19
ASSLGRAGVGDTQY TRBJ2-3 TRBD2 TRBV5-1
AWRFSGLETQY TRBJ2-5 . TRBV30
ASSLSGRAQDTQY TRBJ2-3 TRBD2 TRBV12-3/TRBV12-4
AWSAGTDYTEAF TRBJ1-1 . TRBV30
ATSDLGGTRPDTQY TRBJ2-3 TRBD2 TRBV24-1
ASSALIVPPEQY TRBJ2-7 . TRBV11-2
ALGLSTTDTQY TRBJ2-3 . TRBV10-3
ASSLVAGDETQY TRBJ2-5 TRBD2 TRBV5-1
ASSQMVQGPEAL TRBJ1-1 . TRBV14
ASSSILAGGETQY TRBJ2-5 TRBD2 TRBV11-2
ASSFRTETNGYT TRBJ1-2 . TRBV6-2/TRBV6-3
ASSLAWGDEQY TRBJ2-7 . TRBV5-1
ASSPRQEYSNQPQH TRBJ1-5 . TRBV4-2
ASSLEGTLLDEQF TRBJ2-1 . TRBV28
STKARQFQETQY TRBJ2-5 . TRBV20-1
SARETGLAGEQY TRBJ2-7 TRBD2 TRBV20-1
AISESAGKETQY TRBJ2-5 . TRBV10-3
SASRRRAETTDTQY TRBJ2-3 . TRBV20-1